The rows below give T cell receptor beta chains drawn from one sample of a study of cytomegalovirus exposure and HLA in healthy donors. Produced via immunoSEQ multiplex PCR; TCRdb's table is partial and in-frame only. The sample yields roughly 120,000 clones, about 80% seen once. Sequenced input: PBMCs. These receptors originate from a woman aged 45-60 years in good health and CMV-seropositive. Both conserved end residues are part of each CDR3. The order of the fields is J gene, clone size, V gene, D gene, CDR3 DNA, CDR3 protein. The D gene is left open where the match is weak. Clone size is given for some rows only: seen once, a few or many times, or a class if the clone is expanded.

j_gene: TRBJ2-5
abundance: NA
v_gene: TRBV9
d_gene: TRBD2
CDR3nt: TGTGCCAGCAGCGTAAATACGGGAGGCGCAGAGACCCAGTACTTC
CDR3aa: CASSVNTGGAETQYF

j_gene: TRBJ2-1
abundance: NA
v_gene: TRBV6-1
d_gene: TRBD1
CDR3nt: TGTGCCAGCAGTGAAGGTCCAGGGGGATACCACAATGAGCAGTTCTTC
CDR3aa: CASSEGPGGYHNEQFF

j_gene: TRBJ1-1
abundance: NA
v_gene: TRBV7-2
d_gene: NA
CDR3nt: TGTGCCAGCAGCCTACGACAAAACACTGAAGCTTTCTTT
CDR3aa: CASSLRQNTEAFF

j_gene: TRBJ2-7
abundance: NA
v_gene: TRBV18
d_gene: NA
CDR3nt: TGTGCCAGCTCACCCCAGAGGGACTACGAGCAGTACTTC
CDR3aa: CASSPQRDYEQYF

j_gene: TRBJ2-3
abundance: NA
v_gene: TRBV19
d_gene: NA
CDR3nt: TGTGCCAGTACCATCGGAGGGGATGGAGATACGCAGTATTTT
CDR3aa: CASTIGGDGDTQYF

j_gene: TRBJ2-1
abundance: NA
v_gene: TRBV5-1
d_gene: TRBD2
CDR3nt: TGCGCCAGCAGCTTGGAGGCGGGGGGCGGCAATGAGCAGTTCTTC
CDR3aa: CASSLEAGGGNEQFF

j_gene: TRBJ1-5
abundance: NA
v_gene: TRBV6-5
d_gene: NA
CDR3nt: TGTGCCAGCAGGATAACGGAGGGTCAGCCCCAGCATTTT
CDR3aa: CASRITEGQPQHF

j_gene: TRBJ2-5
abundance: few
v_gene: TRBV6-5
d_gene: NA
CDR3nt: TGTGCTATCAGCAGTGAGGCCGGGGTGGAGACCCAGTACTTC
CDR3aa: CAISSEAGVETQYF

j_gene: TRBJ1-4
abundance: NA
v_gene: TRBV7-2
d_gene: NA
CDR3nt: TGTGCCAGCAGATGGGGGGGTTTGCCTAATGAAAAACTGTTTTTT
CDR3aa: CASRWGGLPNEKLFF

j_gene: TRBJ1-4
abundance: NA
v_gene: TRBV7-6
d_gene: NA
CDR3nt: TGTGCCAGCAGCTTATATCTAGGGGCCCAAAAACTGTTTTTT
CDR3aa: CASSLYLGAQKLFF

j_gene: TRBJ2-7
abundance: once
v_gene: TRBV9
d_gene: TRBD2
CDR3nt: TGTGCCAGCAGCGTAGGGGCCAGCGGGAGTAGTTACGAGCAGTACTTC
CDR3aa: CASSVGASGSSYEQYF

j_gene: TRBJ2-1
abundance: NA
v_gene: TRBV5-6
d_gene: TRBD2
CDR3nt: TGTGCCAGCAGCTTGGCGTTAGCGGGATCCTACAATGAGCAGTTCTTC
CDR3aa: CASSLALAGSYNEQFF

j_gene: TRBJ1-2
abundance: NA
v_gene: TRBV2
d_gene: NA
CDR3nt: TGTGCCAGCTCGATGGGGGGGAGCCACAACTATGGCTACACCTTC
CDR3aa: CASSMGGSHNYGYTF

j_gene: TRBJ2-7
abundance: NA
v_gene: TRBV7-9
d_gene: NA
CDR3nt: TGTGCCAGCAGCTTGACTACAAGGCAGTACTTC
CDR3aa: CASSLTTRQYF

j_gene: TRBJ2-4
abundance: NA
v_gene: TRBV5-4
d_gene: TRBD1
CDR3nt: TGTGCCAGCAGCCCCTCAGGGGGCTTGTCCAAAAACATTCAGTACTTC
CDR3aa: CASSPSGGLSKNIQYF

j_gene: TRBJ2-6
abundance: NA
v_gene: TRBV19
d_gene: NA
CDR3nt: TGTGCCAGTAGTGGAGGGTCTGGGGCCAACGTCCTGACTTTC
CDR3aa: CASSGGSGANVLTF

j_gene: TRBJ1-2
abundance: NA
v_gene: TRBV7-9
d_gene: NA
CDR3nt: TGTGCCAGCAGCTTAGGAGGGAGGGATGGCTACACCTTC
CDR3aa: CASSLGGRDGYTF

j_gene: TRBJ1-1
abundance: NA
v_gene: TRBV6-4
d_gene: TRBD1
CDR3nt: TGTGCCAGCAGTGACTCAGGCAGGGGGGACACTGAAGCTTTCTTT
CDR3aa: CASSDSGRGDTEAFF

j_gene: TRBJ2-5
abundance: few
v_gene: TRBV7-3
d_gene: TRBD2
CDR3nt: TGTGCCAGCAGTCCCTGGGCGGGGGGGCAAGAGACCCAGTACTTC
CDR3aa: CASSPWAGGQETQYF

j_gene: TRBJ2-1
abundance: NA
v_gene: TRBV7-2
d_gene: NA
CDR3nt: TGTGCCAGCAGCTTAGGCGGCAGTCTTAGCTCCTACAATGAGCAGTTCTTC
CDR3aa: CASSLGGSLSSYNEQFF

j_gene: TRBJ2-1
abundance: NA
v_gene: TRBV2
d_gene: TRBD2
CDR3nt: TGTGCCAGCAGTGATCTTTTAGCGGGAGGGTACAATGAGCAGTTCTTC
CDR3aa: CASSDLLAGGYNEQFF

j_gene: TRBJ2-3
abundance: NA
v_gene: TRBV5-4
d_gene: TRBD2
CDR3nt: TGTGCCAGCACCGGGGGACTAGCGGGGGGGCCGGTATCAGATACGCAGTATTTT
CDR3aa: CASTGGLAGGPVSDTQYF

j_gene: TRBJ2-3
abundance: NA
v_gene: TRBV5-6
d_gene: TRBD2
CDR3nt: TGTGCCAGCAGCTTTCCCTCGGGGGGGACAGATACGCAGTATTTT
CDR3aa: CASSFPSGGTDTQYF

j_gene: TRBJ2-3
abundance: NA
v_gene: TRBV7-2
d_gene: NA
CDR3nt: TGTGCCAGCAGCTTAGCTGTTCGGAGGCCGGCAGATACGCAGTATTTT
CDR3aa: CASSLAVRRPADTQYF

j_gene: TRBJ2-7
abundance: few
v_gene: TRBV4-3
d_gene: TRBD2
CDR3nt: TGCGCCAGCAGCCAGTCACTAGCGGGAGTCGAGCAGTACTTC
CDR3aa: CASSQSLAGVEQYF

j_gene: TRBJ1-3
abundance: NA
v_gene: TRBV18
d_gene: NA
CDR3nt: TGTGCCAGCTCACCATCTGGGAGTTTTAGCTCTGGAAACACCATATATTTT
CDR3aa: CASSPSGSFSSGNTIYF

j_gene: TRBJ2-1
abundance: NA
v_gene: TRBV29-1
d_gene: NA
CDR3nt: TGCAGCGTTGGGACAATATACCACAATGAGCAGTTCTTC
CDR3aa: CSVGTIYHNEQFF

j_gene: TRBJ2-3
abundance: NA
v_gene: TRBV27
d_gene: TRBD2
CDR3nt: TGTGCCAGCAGTTTCCCAATGGCGGCGGGAGGGCCGTCAGATACGCAGTATTTT
CDR3aa: CASSFPMAAGGPSDTQYF

j_gene: TRBJ2-1
abundance: NA
v_gene: TRBV19
d_gene: TRBD2
CDR3nt: TGTGCCAGTAGTAAAGCGGGAGAGCCCTACAATGAGCAGTTCTTC
CDR3aa: CASSKAGEPYNEQFF

j_gene: TRBJ1-6
abundance: NA
v_gene: TRBV18
d_gene: TRBD1
CDR3nt: TGTGCCAGCTCACCAGGGACAGGGAGCTCCTATAATTCACCCCTCCACTTT
CDR3aa: CASSPGTGSSYNSPLHF

j_gene: TRBJ2-5
abundance: once
v_gene: TRBV7-9
d_gene: NA
CDR3nt: TGTGCCAGCAGCTTAGTAACAGGAAGGGCGGAGACCCAGTACTTC
CDR3aa: CASSLVTGRAETQYF

j_gene: TRBJ1-6
abundance: NA
v_gene: TRBV7-8
d_gene: TRBD1
CDR3nt: TGTGCCAGCAGCTTAGCACAACAGGGGGCGAGATCACCCCTCCACTTT
CDR3aa: CASSLAQQGARSPLHF

j_gene: TRBJ1-1
abundance: NA
v_gene: TRBV14
d_gene: NA
CDR3nt: TGTGCCAGCAGCCAACGGAGGAACACTGAAGCTTTCTTT
CDR3aa: CASSQRRNTEAFF

j_gene: TRBJ2-7
abundance: NA
v_gene: TRBV9
d_gene: NA
CDR3nt: TGTGCCAGCAGCGTAGGGCTGGGGCAGGGCTACGAGCAGTACTTC
CDR3aa: CASSVGLGQGYEQYF

j_gene: TRBJ2-3
abundance: NA
v_gene: TRBV7-6
d_gene: TRBD2
CDR3nt: TGTGCCAGCGTCCTTCGACGCGGGAGACATTTGGGAAAAATCACAGATACGCAGTATTTT
CDR3aa: CASVLRRGRHLGKITDTQYF

j_gene: TRBJ1-1
abundance: NA
v_gene: TRBV20-1
d_gene: NA
CDR3nt: TGCAGTGCCGGCACTGAAGCTTTCTTT
CDR3aa: CSAGTEAFF

j_gene: TRBJ1-2
abundance: NA
v_gene: TRBV13
d_gene: NA
CDR3nt: TGTGCCAGCAGCCGGGGGGACCTTGGTTATGGCTACACCTTC
CDR3aa: CASSRGDLGYGYTF

j_gene: TRBJ1-1
abundance: NA
v_gene: TRBV19
d_gene: NA
CDR3nt: TGTGCCAGTCACTCCGGGACACTTGAAGCTTTCTTT
CDR3aa: CASHSGTLEAFF

j_gene: TRBJ2-5
abundance: NA
v_gene: TRBV5-1
d_gene: NA
CDR3nt: TGCGCCAGCAGCGTGACAGGAGTCCAAGAGACCCAGTACTTC
CDR3aa: CASSVTGVQETQYF

j_gene: TRBJ1-2
abundance: NA
v_gene: TRBV9
d_gene: TRBD1
CDR3nt: TGTGCCAGCAGCGTAGACTTGCGGGACAGACCCTCTAACTATGGCTACACCTTC
CDR3aa: CASSVDLRDRPSNYGYTF

j_gene: TRBJ2-3
abundance: once
v_gene: TRBV5-1
d_gene: TRBD1
CDR3nt: TGCGCCAGCAGCCCGGGACAGGACACAGATACGCAGTATTTT
CDR3aa: CASSPGQDTDTQYF

j_gene: TRBJ2-2
abundance: once
v_gene: TRBV5-4
d_gene: TRBD2
CDR3nt: TGTGCCAGCAGCGGGGGGGCTAGCGGGGCTAGTGGAAACACCGGGGAGCTGTTTTTT
CDR3aa: CASSGGASGASGNTGELFF